The 7 T cell receptor beta chains below all came from one sample that was sequenced in a study of glioma-infiltrating T cells. The iRepertoire nested amplicon-rescue multiplex PCR amplified TCR alpha and beta CDR3s from RNA. Each CDR3 protein is one row after TCRdb ran MiXCR on the multiplex PCR reads. The table includes about 140,000 distinct CDR3 sequences, about 39% detected once. Sequencing used glioma tissue, nonneoplastic brain tissue, or PBMCs (not recorded which). These receptors came from a human donor with low-grade glioma or glioblastoma, undergoing nonglioma brain surgery, or in good health (not recorded which).

This clonotype was observed a few times. The rearrangement links TRBV6-1 to TRBJ2-1, with 8 bases aligning to TRBD2. The CDR3 is 14 amino acids. With 6 bases clipped from V and 15 bases from J, the junction kept 16 bases outside the gene matches. CDR1 and CDR2 (germline): MNHNS, SASEGT. The CDR3 DNA reads as TGTGCCAGCAGCGCTAGCGGGTCGGATAATTTTAGGTTCTTC. The encoded protein is CASSASGSDNFRFF.

The chain carries TRBV9 and TRBJ2-1; 9 bases are a match to TRBD2. The CDR3 runs to 17 residues. Germline V lookup: CDR1 SGDLS, CDR2 YYNGEE. Trimming at V came to 3 bases and at J to 6 bases, leaving 13 bases not matched to a gene. CDR3 DNA sequence: TGTGCCAGCAGCGGTGGGGGGCTATTAGCGGGAGCCAATGAGCAGTTCTTC. This sequence encodes CASSGGGLLAGANEQFF.

The V gene is TRBV4-2, the J gene TRBJ1-1; weak D call: TRBD1 (5 bases). CDR3 length: 14 residues. Germline loops: CDR1 LGHNA, CDR2 YNFKEQ. Trimming pared 5 bases from V and 5 bases from J, leaving 15 bases between. The CDR3 loop is CASSGGGPFTEAFF. The CDR3, as DNA: TGTGCCAGCAGCGGGGGAGGGCCTTTTACTGAAGCTTTCTTT.

The chain combines TRBV6-2 or TRBV6-3 with TRBJ2-5; possible D gene TRBD2, 6 bases. This CDR3 spans 14 amino acids. CDR1 MNHEY and CDR2 SVGEGT come from the germline V gene. V was shortened by 0 bases and J by 4 bases, with 9 bases between the two germline ends. The CDR3 is CASSYSERVETQYF. CDR3 DNA sequence: TGTGCCAGCAGTTACTCGGAGCGGGTAGAGACCCAGTACTTC.

This clonotype showed up just a few times. The gene calls are TRBV24-1 and TRBJ1-1; D is unresolved. The germline V gene encodes CDR1 KGHDR and CDR2 SFDVKD. V was clipped by 4 bases and J by 11 bases, with 16 bases between them. The CDR3 extends over 13 amino acids. The DNA of the CDR3 is TGTGCCACCAGTGACCCCCTCGGAACTTCGGCTTTCTTT. This translates into CATSDPLGTSAFF.

There are a few counts of this clonotype. The V and J genes are TRBV12-3 or TRBV12-4 and TRBJ2-7; D ambiguous. The CDR3 runs to 13 residues. V was shortened by 3 bases and J by 2 bases, with 8 bases between the two germline ends. CDR3 coding DNA: TGTGCCAGCAGTTTTACAAGTACCTACGAGCAGTACTTC. Protein sequence: CASSFTSTYEQYF.

This clonotype has more than one count but fewer than ten. The chain has TRBV6-2 or TRBV6-3 and TRBJ1-1, with 9 bases lining up with TRBD1. CDR1 and CDR2 (germline): MNHEY, SVGEGT. The CDR3 sequence is 13 residues long. V lost 7 bases, J lost 5 bases, and 5 bases stayed unmatched. The CDR3 nucleotides are TGTGCCAGCAATACAGGGGGCAGGACTGAAGCTTTCTTT. Translating it yields CASNTGGRTEAFF.